The 2 T cell receptor beta chains reported below all come from one sample, sequenced in a study of T-cell memory formation after mild COVID-19. A single record per CDR3 protein comes from TCRdb applying MiXCR to the 5' RACE reads. This table has about 340,000 distinct CDR3 sequences, approximately 15% appearing once. Sequencing was done on a sample of PBMCs or a T cell subset sorted from them (not recorded which). Receptor source: a man aged 18 to 30 who had mild COVID-19 (a few samples of this study predate the infection). Cell type and time point are not known.

The sample holds a few counts of this clonotype. This chain connects TRBV29-1 to TRBJ2-5; D is perhaps TRBD1 or TRBD2 (5 bases each). This CDR3 has 12 residues. V lost 3 bases, J lost 4 bases, and 9 bases lay in between. Germline V lookup: CDR1 SQVTM, CDR2 ANQGSEA. The CDR3 DNA is TGCAGCGTTGATTATGGGGGAGAGACCCAGTACTTC. Amino acid sequence: CSVDYGGETQYF. Variable domain in full (rest from reference TRBV29-1 and TRBJ2-5): SAVISQKPSRDICQRGTSLTIQCQVDSQVTMMFWYRQQPGQSLTLIATANQGSEATYESGFVIDKFPISRPNLTFSTLTVSNMSPEDSSIYLCSVDYGGETQYFGPGTRLLVL.

V gene TRBV9 combines with J gene TRBJ2-7; no clear D gene. The ends were cut back, 0 bases at V and 3 bases at J, with 10 bases in the middle. There are 14 residues in the CDR3. Germline V CDR1 and CDR2: SGDLS, YYNGEE. The CDR3 nucleotides read TGTGCCAGCAGCGTAGAGGGCAGAGGCTACGAGCAGTACTTC. Its protein product is CASSVEGRGYEQYF.